Presented here are 16 T cell receptor beta chains from one specimen sequenced in a study of blood T cells in healthy people across ages. The authors ran a second PCR of 7 to 11 cycles using a sample-barcoded 5' primer and a J-beta primer mix. TCRdb analysed the 5' RACE reads with MiXCR anew, one entry per CDR3 protein. The repertoire holds 600,000 to 650,000 distinct CDR3 sequences, with 58% as singletons. The sequencing input was blood. Receptors originate from a man aged 55 to 70 in good health.

This CDR3 reads CSARAPGGESSYEQYF. CDR3 DNA: TGCAGTGCTAGAGCCCCCGGCGGGGAGAGCTCCTACGAGCAGTACTTC. The V and J genes are TRBV20-1 and TRBJ2-7; maybe TRBD2 (6 bases). Trimming took 1 base from V and 0 from J, leaving 16 bases between them. The CDR3 spans 16 residues. CDR1 DFQATT and CDR2 SNEGSKA come from the germline V gene (reference sequence).

This rearrangement joins TRBV5-1 to TRBJ2-7, with unresolved D. Trimming shortened V by 0 bases and J by 4 bases, and 8 bases separated the two germline ends. The CDR3 runs 13 residues. CDR1 is SGHRS and CDR2 is YFSETQ in the germline V gene. CDR3 nucleotides: TGCGCCAGCAGCTTGGCCAGTTTATACGAGCAGTACTTC. Its protein product is CASSLASLYEQYF.

This clonotype was detected a few times. The rearrangement links TRBV6-5 to TRBJ2-5; either TRBD1 or TRBD2 may supply D (5 bases each). Trimming left V 6 bases short and J 11 bases short, with 19 bases between. CDR3 size: 13 residues. Germline V CDR1 and CDR2: MNHEY, SVGAGI. The CDR3 sequence is CASRGRDPREQYF. The CDR3 nucleotides are TGTGCCAGCAGAGGCCGGGACCCAAGGGAGCAGTACTTC.

This clonotype was detected only a few times. J is TRBJ2-3 and V is TRBV5-1; 7 nucleotides agree with TRBD2. CDR1 SGHRS and CDR2 YFSETQ come from the germline V gene. The CDR3 extends over 16 amino acids. The junction had 14 bases not matched to a gene; V was cut back by 3 bases and J by 7 bases. As DNA, the CDR3 is TGCGCCAGCAGCTGGGGGGGAGCGGCGAATTTCAATACGCAGTATTTT. Its protein is CASSWGGAANFNTQYF.

This clonotype has a handful of counts. The rearrangement links TRBV27 to TRBJ1-2; D uncertain. The CDR3 consists of 15 residues. The germline CDR1 and CDR2 sequences are MNHEY and SMNVEV (reference sequence). V was shortened by 3 bases and J by 6 bases, with 17 bases between the two germline ends. The DNA for the CDR3 is TGTGCCAGCAGTTTCTTTGAACGGAACATGGATGGCTACACCTTC. Protein: CASSFFERNMDGYTF.

On this clonotype: A much bigger clone sits one base away, suggesting this may be a read error. The V gene is TRBV4-2, the J gene TRBJ2-3; D may be TRBD2 (7 bases). Germline V lookup: CDR1 LGHNA, CDR2 YNFKEQ. The CDR3 covers 15 residues. The CDR3 coding sequence is TGTGTCAGCAGCTTGCCTAGCGGACAGAGGGATACGCAGTATTTT. The encoded protein is CVSSLPSGQRDTQYF.

V usage is TRBV6-5 and J usage is TRBJ1-4; possibly TRBD1 for D (5 bases). V was pared by 8 bases and J by 4 bases, with 17 bases between. This CDR3 region has 15 residues. Germline CDR1 MNHEY, CDR2 SVGAGI. In DNA form, the CDR3 reads TGTGCCAGCGCCTACCTCCGGGACCTTAATGAAAAACTGTTTTTT. This sequence encodes CASAYLRDLNEKLFF.

This clonotype was detected ten times or more. The DNA of the CDR3 is TGTGCCAGCAGCTTTACCGGCGAACAGGGGAGAAGGGGGGAGCTGTTTTTT. It yields the protein CASSFTGEQGRRGELFF. This chain uses TRBV7-2 with TRBJ2-2, with 7 bases lining up with TRBD1. The CDR3 contains 17 residues. After removal of 3 bases from V and 8 bases from J, the junction contained 15 bases not matched to a gene. CDR1 and CDR2 from the germline V gene are SGHTA and FQGNSA.

The genes are TRBV7-2 and TRBJ1-1; 7 nucleotides line up with TRBD1. CDR1 is SGHTA and CDR2 is FQGNSA in the germline V gene. This CDR3 has 15 residues. The trim removed 6 bases at V and 0 bases at J, leaving 7 bases unmatched. The CDR3 is CASSPQGGLNTEAFF. In nucleotides, the CDR3 is TGTGCCAGCAGTCCCCAGGGGGGTTTGAACACTGAAGCTTTCTTT.

There are a few counts of this clonotype. The genes are TRBV12-3 or TRBV12-4 and TRBJ2-2; 7 nucleotides agree with TRBD2. Trimming at V came to 6 bases and at J to 4 bases, leaving 5 bases not matched to a gene. The CDR3 runs to 14 residues. CDR3 coding DNA: TGTGCCAGCAGAGGACTAGGGGCCACCGGGGAGCTGTTTTTT. It is translated as CASRGLGATGELFF.

The gene calls are TRBV2 and TRBJ1-2; 7 bases agree with TRBD1. The CDR3 loop spans 13 amino acids. Per the germline V gene, CDR1 is SNHLY and CDR2 is FYNNEI. Trimming removed 5 bases from V and 5 bases from J; junction bases left unmatched: 5. CDR3 sequence: CASSNQGDYGYTF. CDR3 bases: TGTGCCAGCAGTAACCAGGGGGATTATGGCTACACCTTC.

This clonotype was detected only a few times. V gene TRBV7-2 combines with J gene TRBJ2-7; maybe TRBD2 (5 bases). This CDR3 has 15 residues. Looked up from germline, CDR1 is SGHTA and CDR2 is FQGNSA. Trimming removed 5 bases at V and 6 bases at J, with 20 bases between. For the CDR3, the DNA is TGTGCCAGCAGCCCTCCGGGAACGAGGGTCTCCGAGCAGTACTTC. Its translation: CASSPPGTRVSEQYF.

CDR3 nucleotide sequence: TGTGCCAGCAGCTTAGGTCCACTGAGGTGGGAGCAGTACTTC. Its translation is CASSLGPLRWEQYF. This chain links TRBV7-2 with TRBJ2-7; unclear D gene. Trimming removed 1 base from V and 7 bases from J, with 14 bases in between. Germline V gives CDR1 SGHTA, CDR2 FQGNSA. The CDR3 extends over 14 amino acids.

This clonotype was picked up many times. The V gene is TRBV3-1, the J gene TRBJ2-5; TRBD2 agrees at 9 bases. With 4 bases clipped from V and 0 bases from J, the junction kept 6 bases outside the gene matches. This CDR3 comprises 16 residues. The germline V gene has CDR1 LGHDT and CDR2 YNNKEL (reference sequence). The CDR3 DNA reads as TGTGCCAGCAGCCGTACTAGCGGGCAGTACCAAGAGACCCAGTACTTC. This gives the protein CASSRTSGQYQETQYF.

The chain recombines TRBV7-2 with TRBJ1-2; D is possibly TRBD1 (5 bases). CDR3 size: 14 residues. Germline CDR1 reads SGHTA; CDR2 reads FQGNSA. Trimming left V 1 base short and J 5 bases short, with 11 bases between. The CDR3 DNA follows: TGTGCCAGCAGCTTAGTCACGGGGCCATATGGCTACACCTTC. Protein product: CASSLVTGPYGYTF.

The rearrangement links TRBV5-1 to TRBJ2-3; 7 positions agree with TRBD2. CDR1 and CDR2 (germline): SGHRS, YFSETQ. Trimming at V came to 6 bases and at J to 0 bases, leaving 7 bases not matched to a gene. CDR3 length: 15 amino acids. The CDR3 sequence is CASTESGVSTDTQYF. CDR3 coding DNA: TGCGCCAGCACCGAAAGCGGGGTGAGCACAGATACGCAGTATTTT.